This TCR beta chain derives from a study of blood T cells in healthy people across ages. Overall study results and limits: TCR beta diversity tracked closely with naive T cell percentage. Diversity was higher, and naive CD4+ cells more numerous, in long-lived donors than in aged donors.

The CDR3 has 12 residues. Looked up from germline, CDR1 is LNHDA and CDR2 is SQIVND (reference sequence). Trimming shortened V by 10 bases and J by 3 bases, and 10 bases separated the two germline ends. Sample-barcoded 5' priming and a J-beta primer mix drove a second PCR of roughly 6 to 12 cycles. TCRdb re-called the 5' RACE reads through MiXCR, storing one row per CDR3 protein. In the table there are 1.5 million to 1.8 million distinct CDR3 sequences, roughly 43% of which are singletons. Only a few counts were recorded for this clonotype. Its antigen remains unidentified. PBMCs, at least 6.5 million per sample, were isolated.

This chain links TRBV19 with TRBJ1-5; D remains unclear. The receptor was derived from a woman aged 18-29 years in good health. Material for sequencing was blood. The CDR3 is CATRASNQPQHF. The CDR3 bases are TGTGCCACTCGGGCTTCCAATCAGCCCCAGCATTTT.